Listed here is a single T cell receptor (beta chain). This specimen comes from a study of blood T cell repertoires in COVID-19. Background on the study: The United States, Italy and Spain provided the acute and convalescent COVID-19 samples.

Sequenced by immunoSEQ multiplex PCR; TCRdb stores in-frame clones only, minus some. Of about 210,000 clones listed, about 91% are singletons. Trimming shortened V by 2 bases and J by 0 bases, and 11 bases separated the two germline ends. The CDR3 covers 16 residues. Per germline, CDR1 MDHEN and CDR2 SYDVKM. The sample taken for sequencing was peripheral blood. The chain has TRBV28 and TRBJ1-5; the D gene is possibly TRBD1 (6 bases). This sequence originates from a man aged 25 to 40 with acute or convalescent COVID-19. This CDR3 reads CASSLTRGYSNQPQHF. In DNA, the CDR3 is TGTGCCAGCAGTTTAACCAGGGGCTATAGCAATCAGCCCCAGCATTTT.